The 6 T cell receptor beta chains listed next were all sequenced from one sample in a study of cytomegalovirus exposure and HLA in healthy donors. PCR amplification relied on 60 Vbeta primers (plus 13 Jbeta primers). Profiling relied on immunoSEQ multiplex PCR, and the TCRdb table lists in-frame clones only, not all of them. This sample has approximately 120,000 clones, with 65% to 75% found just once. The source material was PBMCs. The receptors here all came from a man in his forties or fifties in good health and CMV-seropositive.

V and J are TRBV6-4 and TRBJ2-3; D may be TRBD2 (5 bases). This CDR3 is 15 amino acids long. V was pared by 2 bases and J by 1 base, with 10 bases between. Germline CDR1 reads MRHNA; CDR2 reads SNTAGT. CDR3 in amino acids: CASSDPPGGTDTQYF. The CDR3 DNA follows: TGTGCCAGCAGTGACCCACCCGGGGGCACAGATACGCAGTATTTT.

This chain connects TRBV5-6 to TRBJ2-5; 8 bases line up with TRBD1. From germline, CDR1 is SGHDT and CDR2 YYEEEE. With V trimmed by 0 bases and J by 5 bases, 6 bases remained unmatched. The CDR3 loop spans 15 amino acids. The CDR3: CASSLEGRGRETQYF. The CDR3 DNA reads TGTGCCAGCAGCTTGGAGGGCAGGGGGCGGGAGACCCAGTACTTC.

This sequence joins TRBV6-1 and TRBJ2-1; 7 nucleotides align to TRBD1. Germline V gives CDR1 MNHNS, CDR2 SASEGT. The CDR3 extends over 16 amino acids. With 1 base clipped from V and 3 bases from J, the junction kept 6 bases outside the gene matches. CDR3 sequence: CASSEVAGGFYNEQFF. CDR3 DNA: TGTGCCAGCAGTGAAGTGGCAGGGGGTTTCTACAATGAGCAGTTCTTC.

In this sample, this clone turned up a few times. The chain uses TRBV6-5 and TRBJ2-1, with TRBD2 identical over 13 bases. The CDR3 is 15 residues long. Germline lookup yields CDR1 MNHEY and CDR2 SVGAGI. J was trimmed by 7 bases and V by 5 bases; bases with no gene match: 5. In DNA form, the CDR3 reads TGTGCCAGCAGTCAACTAGCGGGGGGGCGGAATGAGCAGTTCTTC. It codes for CASSQLAGGRNEQFF.

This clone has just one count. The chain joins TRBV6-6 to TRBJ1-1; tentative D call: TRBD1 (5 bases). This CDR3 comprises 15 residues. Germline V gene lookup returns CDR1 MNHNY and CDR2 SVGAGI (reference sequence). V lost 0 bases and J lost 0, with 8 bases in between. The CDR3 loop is CASSYSQEMNTEAFF. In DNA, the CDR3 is TGTGCCAGCAGTTACTCACAGGAGATGAACACTGAAGCTTTCTTT.

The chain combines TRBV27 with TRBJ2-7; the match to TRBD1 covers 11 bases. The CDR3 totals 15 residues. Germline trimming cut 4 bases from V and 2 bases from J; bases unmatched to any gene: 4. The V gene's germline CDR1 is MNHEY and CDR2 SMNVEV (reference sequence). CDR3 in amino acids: CASSSPGQGAYEQYF. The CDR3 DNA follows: TGTGCCAGCAGTTCGCCGGGACAGGGGGCCTACGAGCAGTACTTC.